These 29 T cell receptor beta chains share one sample of origin, sequenced in a study of blood T cell repertoires in COVID-19 (dated by TCRdb to 2019 to 2021). The library was produced with the immunoSEQ multiplex PCR assay. TCRdb took this table from immuneACCESS and kept in-frame rearrangements with V and J called. Such tables lack part of the clones; where checked against another copy, unresolved V genes explain under half of the gap, and the rest is unexplained. The sample table holds some 74,000 clones, of which 75% to 85% were seen once. The leading ten clones occupy around two fifths of the sample. The source material was peripheral blood. These receptors were collected from a man aged 80 or over with acute or convalescent COVID-19.

DNA of the CDR3: TGCAGTGCTAGTTACGGAGCCACTAACTATGGCTACACCTTC. This translates into CSASYGATNYGYTF. The V gene is TRBV20-1, the J gene TRBJ1-2; D uncertain. Trimming stripped 3 bases from V and 0 bases from J, with 11 bases between. The CDR3 extends over 14 amino acids. The germline CDR1 and CDR2 sequences are DFQATT and SNEGSKA (reference sequence).

The V and J genes are TRBV5-4 and TRBJ2-4; D is undetermined. V was clipped by 1 base and J by 0 bases, with 11 bases between them. Per germline, CDR1 SGHNT and CDR2 YYREEE (reference sequence). This CDR3 has 16 residues. The CDR3 loop reads CASSLKAKLAKNIQYF. The CDR3 DNA follows: TGTGCCAGCAGCTTGAAAGCCAAACTAGCCAAAAACATTCAGTACTTC.

This rearrangement joins TRBV2 to TRBJ2-7, with TRBD1 identical over 7 bases. Germline V gene lookup returns CDR1 SNHLY and CDR2 FYNNEI. The length of the CDR3 is 14 residues. With 8 bases clipped from V and 3 bases from J, the junction kept 10 bases outside the gene matches. The CDR3 region has the DNA TGTGCCAGCGGGGACAGAAGGTATCGCTACGAGCAGTACTTC. Translation: CASGDRRYRYEQYF.

The rearrangement links TRBV9 to TRBJ1-2, with 9 bases matching TRBD1. CDR3 length: 15 residues. J gave up 2 bases and V 4 bases, and 6 bases lay outside the gene matches. Germline V gene lookup returns CDR1 SGDLS and CDR2 YYNGEE. CDR3 sequence (DNA): TGTGCCAGCAGCCTCCAGACAGGGGGGAACTATGGCTACACCTTC. Protein product: CASSLQTGGNYGYTF.

The chain uses TRBV15 and TRBJ2-5; D may be TRBD2 (6 bases). The CDR3 totals 16 residues. The V end was cut by 1 base, the J end by 1 base, with 13 bases between. CDR1 and CDR2 from the germline V gene are LNHNV and YYDKDF (reference sequence). This chain's CDR3 is CATSRGGTGGQETQYF. The CDR3 nucleotides are TGTGCCACCAGCAGAGGTGGGACTGGAGGCCAAGAGACCCAGTACTTC.

The V gene is TRBV18, the J gene TRBJ1-2; maybe TRBD1 (5 bases). Trimming took 0 bases from V and 6 from J, leaving 14 bases between them. The CDR3 totals 15 residues. Germline lookup yields CDR1 KGHSH and CDR2 LQKENI. This CDR3 is CASSPPGREGNGYTF. The CDR3 bases are TGTGCCAGCTCACCACCGGGCAGGGAAGGCAATGGCTACACCTTC. The full variable domain, its missing parts supplied by reference TRBV18 and TRBJ1-2, is NAGVMQNPRHLVRRRGQEARLRCSPMKGHSHVYWYRQLPEEGLKFMVYLQKENIIDESGMPKERFSAEFPKEGPSILRIQQVVRGDSAAYFCASSPPGREGNGYTFGSGTRLTVV.

This clone was picked up one time. The chain employs TRBV11-3 and TRBJ2-3; D not resolved. The V and J ends lost 1 base and 2 bases respectively, with 7 bases between them. The CDR3 has 14 residues. Germline V lookup: CDR1 SGHNT, CDR2 YENEEA. The CDR3 DNA is TGTGCCAGCAGCTTAGCGGTTTCCACAGATACGCAGTATTTT. Translated, it gives CASSLAVSTDTQYF.

This clone was seen more than once but under ten times. The CDR3 loop reads CSAHRGLESEQYF. Written as DNA, the CDR3 is TGCAGCGCACACAGGGGTCTTGAGAGCGAGCAGTACTTC. The V call is TRBV29-1, the J call TRBJ2-7; 7 bases agree with TRBD1. Trimming took 7 bases from V and 6 from J; bases not matched to a gene: 12. The CDR3 runs 13 residues. Germline CDR1 is SQVTM and CDR2 is ANQGSEA.

DNA for the CDR3: TGTGCCAGCAGCTTAACGGGGGGTTTTAGTTCACCCCTCCACTTT. This sequence encodes CASSLTGGFSSPLHF. This chain joins TRBV7-3 and TRBJ1-6, with D perhaps TRBD1 (5 bases). V was clipped by 0 bases and J by 9 bases, with 12 bases between them. Looked up from germline, CDR1 is SGHTA and CDR2 is FQGTGA. This CDR3 is built from 15 residues.

This sequence joins TRBV28 and TRBJ1-4; the D gene is possibly TRBD1 (5 bases). The CDR3 spans 15 residues. V was cut by 5 bases and J by 3 bases, with 13 bases left in between. Germline V gives CDR1 MDHEN, CDR2 SYDVKM. This CDR3 is CASSGPGQANEKLFF. CDR3 bases: TGTGCCAGCAGTGGCCCAGGGCAGGCTAATGAAAAACTGTTTTTT.

This chain's CDR3 is CASSLRSGANVLTF. CDR3 nucleotide sequence: TGTGCCAGCAGCTTGCGTTCTGGGGCCAACGTCCTGACTTTC. The chain couples TRBV5-6 to TRBJ2-6; D unclear. Germline V gene sequence: CDR1 SGHDT, CDR2 YYEEEE. The CDR3 has 14 amino acids. Trimming cost V 1 base and J 1 base, with 3 bases left between them.

The chain combines TRBV3-1 (or the pseudogene TRBV3-2) with TRBJ2-7; 7 nucleotides match TRBD1. The CDR3 runs to 12 residues. Germline V gene lookup returns CDR1 LGHDT and CDR2 YNNKEL (reference sequence). CDR3 DNA: TGTGCCAGCAGCCAAACCGGGACAGTAGCTTGGGTC. Encoded protein: CASSQTGTVAWV.

The chain has TRBV19 and TRBJ2-2; 10 nucleotides agree with TRBD1. J gave up 6 bases and V 6 bases, and 7 bases lay outside the gene matches. Germline V lookup: CDR1 LNHDA, CDR2 SQIVND (reference sequence). This CDR3 is 15 amino acids long. CDR3 residues: CASSSGTGAAGELFF. CDR3 DNA: TGTGCCAGTAGCTCCGGGACAGGGGCCGCCGGGGAGCTGTTTTTT.

The rearrangement joins TRBV6-5 to TRBJ1-3; TRBD1 matches at 7 bases. The germline V gene encodes CDR1 MNHEY and CDR2 SVGAGI. Germline trimming cut 4 bases from V and 4 bases from J; bases unmatched to any gene: 4. The CDR3 is 14 residues long. The CDR3 sequence is CASSSAGGGNTIYF. CDR3 DNA: TGTGCCAGCAGTTCGGCAGGGGGAGGAAACACCATATATTTT.

The chain combines TRBV6-5 with TRBJ1-1; 9 positions agree with TRBD1. In germline, CDR1 is MNHEY, CDR2 SVGAGI. This CDR3 comprises 12 residues. J lost 5 bases, V lost 10 bases, and 5 bases had no gene match. CDR3 in amino acids: CATGTGWTEAFF. CDR3 nucleotides: TGTGCCACCGGGACAGGGTGGACTGAAGCTTTCTTT.

The J gene is TRBJ2-7, the V gene TRBV28; 7 bases agree with TRBD2. J was trimmed by 3 bases and V by 8 bases; bases with no gene match: 10. The germline V gene has CDR1 MDHEN and CDR2 SYDVKM. The CDR3 length is 14 residues. The CDR3 is CASCGGVGIYEQYF. As DNA, the CDR3 is TGTGCCAGCTGTGGGGGGGTGGGAATCTACGAGCAGTACTTC.

The chain recombines TRBV10-3 with TRBJ1-5; the match to TRBD1 covers 7 bases. V dropped 10 bases and J dropped 0; count of bases not matched to a gene: 9. The CDR3 is 15 amino acids. Germline values: CDR1 ENHRY, CDR2 SYGVKD. In nucleotides, the CDR3 is TGTGCCACCTCAGACAGGGCTACTAGCAATCAGCCCCAGCATTTT. It codes for CATSDRATSNQPQHF.

This rearrangement joins TRBV5-4 to TRBJ1-3, with D possibly matching TRBD1 (5 bases). The CDR3 sequence is 16 residues long. Germline V gene sequence: CDR1 SGHNT, CDR2 YYREEE (reference sequence). Deletions cut 5 bases from V and 0 bases from J, with 15 bases between. DNA of the CDR3: TGTGCCAGCAGATCCGGGGGAGGTCACTCTGGAAACACCATATATTTT. Translation: CASRSGGGHSGNTIYF.

V and J are TRBV10-3 and TRBJ2-7; 10 bases are shared with TRBD2. Germline assignment: CDR1 ENHRY and CDR2 SYGVKD. Germline trimming cut 7 bases from V and 4 bases from J; bases unmatched to any gene: 10. This CDR3 has 15 amino acids. The CDR3 sequence: CAITEGLAGEYEQYF. CDR3 bases: TGTGCCATCACCGAGGGGCTAGCGGGGGAGTACGAGCAGTACTTC.

The V and J genes are TRBV6-5 and TRBJ1-2; D gene ambiguous. Trimming stripped 10 bases from V and 6 bases from J, with 12 bases between. The germline gives CDR1 MNHEY, CDR2 SVGAGI. This CDR3 is built from 11 residues. The CDR3 spells CATYASNGYTF. The DNA of the CDR3 is TGTGCCACCTATGCCTCGAATGGCTACACCTTC.

The chain uses TRBV7-2 and TRBJ2-1; 11 bases match TRBD2. The CDR3 sequence is 16 residues long. V shed 2 bases and J 6 bases; nucleotides not matched to a gene: 6. Germline-derived CDR1 and CDR2 are SGHTA and FQGNSA. The DNA of the CDR3 is TGTGCCAGCAGCTTATCGGCTAGCGGGGGGTCCAATGAGCAGTTCTTC. Its translation: CASSLSASGGSNEQFF. Full variable domain (outside the CDR3, taken from reference TRBV7-2 and TRBJ2-1): GAGVSQSPSNKVTEKGKDVELRCDPISGHTALYWYRQSLGQGLEFLIYFQGNSAPDKSGLPSDRFSAERTGGSVSTLTIQRTQQEDSAVYLCASSLSASGGSNEQFFGPGTRLTVL.

The V gene is TRBV5-4, the J gene TRBJ2-7, with D perhaps matching TRBD2 (7 bases). The CDR3 extends over 15 amino acids. CDR1 is SGHNT and CDR2 is YYREEE in the germline V gene (reference sequence). V shed 4 bases and J shed 2 bases, with 16 bases lying between them. CDR3 in DNA: TGTGCCAGCAGCCCGGAGGGGGGGGGCACCTACGAGCAGTACTTC. Translated, it gives CASSPEGGGTYEQYF. The full variable domain, rest sourced from reference TRBV5-4 and TRBJ2-7, is ETGVTQSPTHLIKTRGQQVTLRCSSQSGHNTVSWYQQALGQGPQFIFQYYREEENGRGNFPPRFSGLQFPNYSSELNVNALELDDSALYLCASSPEGGGTYEQYFGPGTRLTVT.

This clone was seen a few times. The chain uses TRBV2 and TRBJ1-1; TRBD1 matches at 11 bases. Losses at the gene ends were 0 bases for V and 5 bases for J; bases not matched to a gene: 8. The CDR3 contains 17 residues. The germline V gene encodes CDR1 SNHLY and CDR2 FYNNEI. The CDR3 DNA is TGTGCCAGCAGTGAAGCGGCGCGGACAGGGGGCTTGACTGAAGCTTTCTTT. The encoded protein is CASSEAARTGGLTEAFF.

DNA of the CDR3: TGTGCCAGCAGCTTAGACGGCGGTGGGTACGCTGAAGCTTTCTTT. The encoded protein is CASSLDGGGYAEAFF. The chain combines TRBV7-9 with TRBJ1-1, with no clear D. This CDR3 is built from 15 residues. The V and J ends lost 1 base and 6 bases respectively, with 15 bases between them. Germline V gene sequence: CDR1 SEHNR, CDR2 FQNEAQ (reference sequence).

The rearrangement joins TRBV7-8 to TRBJ1-4; weak D call: TRBD1 (5 bases). Germline values: CDR1 SGHVS, CDR2 FQNEAQ. There are 16 residues in the CDR3. Trimming pared 2 bases from V and 6 bases from J, leaving 16 bases between. The DNA of the CDR3 is TGTGCCAGCAGCTTAAGTAGTGGACAAGGAGATGAAAAACTGTTTTTT. It specifies CASSLSSGQGDEKLFF.

V and J are TRBV5-1 and TRBJ2-3, with 9 bases that match TRBD2. From germline, CDR1 is SGHRS and CDR2 YFSETQ. V lost 5 bases to trimming and J lost 1 base; unmatched junction nucleotides: 5. The length of the CDR3 is 15 residues. The CDR3 is CASSSGLAGTDTQYF. CDR3 DNA: TGCGCCAGCAGTTCGGGACTAGCCGGCACAGATACGCAGTATTTT.

In this sample, this clone turned up a few times. V usage is TRBV19 and J usage is TRBJ2-1, with D possibly TRBD2 on 5 matching bases. The length of the CDR3 is 15 residues. Trimming took off 10 bases at V and 7 bases at J, with 23 bases between the two ends. Germline V lookup: CDR1 LNHDA, CDR2 SQIVND (reference sequence). This CDR3 reads CATTEAAGLSNEQFF. The CDR3 region has the DNA TGTGCCACTACTGAGGCGGCGGGTCTAAGTAATGAGCAGTTCTTC. Combining the CDR3 with reference TRBV19 and TRBJ2-1 gives the whole variable domain DGGITQSPKYLFRKEGQNVTLSCEQNLNHDAMYWYRQDPGQGLRLIYYSQIVNDFQKGDIAEGYSVSREKKESFPLTVTSAQKNPTAFYLCATTEAAGLSNEQFFGPGTRLTVL.

The rearrangement joins TRBV10-3 to TRBJ2-7, with 7 bases identical to TRBD1. Germline V gene sequence: CDR1 ENHRY, CDR2 SYGVKD. This CDR3 region has 13 residues. V trimming: 6 bases; J trimming: 5 bases; junction bases outside the gene matches: 7. The CDR3 region is CAIRNRGFDEQYF. The CDR3 DNA sequence: TGTGCCATCAGAAACAGGGGCTTCGACGAGCAGTACTTC.

The rearrangement joins TRBV10-3 to TRBJ2-5; 7 nucleotides agree with TRBD1. V lost 4 bases, J lost 1 base, and 3 bases stayed unmatched. Germline-derived CDR1 and CDR2 are ENHRY and SYGVKD. CDR3 size: 14 residues. For the CDR3, the DNA is TGTGCCATCAGTGCAAGGACAGGCCAAGAGACCCAGTACTTC. Translated: CAISARTGQETQYF.